Detailed here is one T cell receptor (beta chain). Its antigen is unknown. The sample is drawn from a study of T cell responses to AZD1222 COVID-19 vaccine. V lost 1 base to trimming and J lost 3 bases, with 6 bases between them. The CDR3 sequence is 13 residues long. Study-level results: A mostly white British donor set with more females was recruited, and clonal diversity was possibly underestimated. Only after the peak T cell response were repertoires sampled. The study reported that nearly half of spike-specific TCRs target unmutated variant regions.

Repertoires were generated with immunoSEQ multiplex PCR, while TCRdb's copy carries only in-frame clones and drops some. The sample has 75,000 to 100,000 clones, approximately 88% seen once. Sequencing was performed on peripheral blood, taken on day 0 of AZD1222 vaccination. The TCR was taken from an adult in good health. The chain recombines TRBV12-3 or TRBV12-4 with TRBJ1-2, with unresolved D. The CDR3 is CASSLEADYGYTF. The DNA of the CDR3 is TGTGCCAGCAGTTTAGAGGCAGACTATGGCTACACCTTC.